This is a list of T cell receptor beta chains from one sample in a study of T cell responses to AZD1222 COVID-19 vaccine. Profiling relied on immunoSEQ multiplex PCR, and the TCRdb table lists in-frame clones only, not all of them. Seen here are about 70,000 clones, 85% observed once, and the top ten hold roughly 20%. Sequencing used peripheral blood, obtained on day 0 of AZD1222 vaccination. All receptors derive from an adult in good health. Both conserved end residues are part of each CDR3. A D gene is named only where the DNA matches it firmly. Some rows have no size entry. The others give once, few or many, or a class for an expanded clone.

clone_size: few
j_call: TRBJ1-3
d_call: .
v_call: TRBV7-8
cdr3_nt: TGTGCCAGCAGCCTTGGAAACACCATATATTTT
cdr3_aa: CASSLGNTIYF

clone_size: .
j_call: TRBJ1-2
d_call: .
v_call: TRBV29-1
cdr3_nt: TGCAGCGTTGCCCTGGGAAGGGGCTATGGCTACACCTTC
cdr3_aa: CSVALGRGYGYTF

clone_size: .
j_call: TRBJ2-3
d_call: .
v_call: TRBV7-6
cdr3_nt: TGTGCCAGCAGCTTAGATGGGGACGCTAGCACAGATACGCAGTATTTT
cdr3_aa: CASSLDGDASTDTQYF

clone_size: .
j_call: TRBJ2-5
d_call: .
v_call: TRBV5-1
cdr3_nt: TGCGCCAGCAGCCCGGGGGCAGGGCCCCAAGAGACCCAGTACTTC
cdr3_aa: CASSPGAGPQETQYF

clone_size: .
j_call: TRBJ2-3
d_call: TRBD2
v_call: TRBV3-1/TRBV3-2
cdr3_nt: TGTGCCAGCAGCCCCACTAGCGGAAGCACAGATACGCAGTATTTT
cdr3_aa: CASSPTSGSTDTQYF

clone_size: .
j_call: TRBJ1-4
d_call: .
v_call: TRBV3-1/TRBV3-2
cdr3_nt: TGTGCCAGCAGCCAAGATCCGGGCAGGGTAGGGGAAAAACTGTTTTTT
cdr3_aa: CASSQDPGRVGEKLFF

clone_size: .
j_call: TRBJ1-1
d_call: .
v_call: TRBV6-5
cdr3_nt: TGTGCCAGCAGCTTACGGGGGTACCCGAACACTGAAGCTTTCTTT
cdr3_aa: CASSLRGYPNTEAFF

clone_size: .
j_call: TRBJ2-1
d_call: .
v_call: TRBV5-5
cdr3_nt: TGTGCCAGCAGCAGGACAGCGTCGCCATACAATGAGCAGTTCTTC
cdr3_aa: CASSRTASPYNEQFF

clone_size: .
j_call: TRBJ1-1
d_call: .
v_call: TRBV6-5
cdr3_nt: TGTGCCAGCAGTTACAATCAGGGTATAGCTTTCTTT
cdr3_aa: CASSYNQGIAFF

clone_size: once
j_call: TRBJ1-5
d_call: .
v_call: TRBV2
cdr3_nt: TGTGCCAGCAGTGATCAGGGTAAGTCCCAGCCCCAGCATTTT
cdr3_aa: CASSDQGKSQPQHF

clone_size: few
j_call: TRBJ2-5
d_call: .
v_call: TRBV5-4
cdr3_nt: TGTGCCAGCAGCTTGTTACCCGGAGAGACCCAGTACTTC
cdr3_aa: CASSLLPGETQYF

clone_size: once
j_call: TRBJ1-5
d_call: .
v_call: TRBV27
cdr3_nt: TGTGCCAGCGGTCACTCAGTGGTCAACTATCAGCCCCAGCATTTT
cdr3_aa: CASGHSVVNYQPQHF

clone_size: .
j_call: TRBJ2-5
d_call: .
v_call: TRBV15
cdr3_nt: TGTGCCACCAGCAGGGACCTGGGGGTAGGAGAGACCCAGTACTTC
cdr3_aa: CATSRDLGVGETQYF

clone_size: .
j_call: TRBJ2-1
d_call: .
v_call: TRBV5-1
cdr3_nt: TGCGCCAGCAGGGTAATGGCTCAAACAGATGAGCAGTTCTTC
cdr3_aa: CASRVMAQTDEQFF

clone_size: .
j_call: TRBJ2-3
d_call: TRBD1
v_call: TRBV5-6
cdr3_nt: TGTGCCAGCAGCCCCGACCGGGACAGGGGCTCAGATACGCAGTATTTT
cdr3_aa: CASSPDRDRGSDTQYF

clone_size: .
j_call: TRBJ1-2
d_call: TRBD1
v_call: TRBV7-3
cdr3_nt: TGTGCCAGCAGCCTCACCCCCGGGACAGGGAATAATGGCTACACCTTC
cdr3_aa: CASSLTPGTGNNGYTF

clone_size: .
j_call: TRBJ2-3
d_call: .
v_call: TRBV12-3/TRBV12-4
cdr3_nt: TGTGCCAGCAGCAAACCAGGTGGATCGCAGTATTTT
cdr3_aa: CASSKPGGSQYF

clone_size: .
j_call: TRBJ2-4
d_call: .
v_call: TRBV5-1
cdr3_nt: TGCGCCAGCAGCGAACAGTTATCGCTAGCCAAAAACATTCAGTACTTC
cdr3_aa: CASSEQLSLAKNIQYF

clone_size: once
j_call: TRBJ2-7
d_call: .
v_call: TRBV7-9
cdr3_nt: TGTGCCAGCAGCTTAAATGGGCATGGAGACCGGTACTTC
cdr3_aa: CASSLNGHGDRYF

clone_size: .
j_call: TRBJ1-1
d_call: TRBD1
v_call: TRBV4-1
cdr3_nt: TGCGCCAGCAGCCACTATCACGGGGGACAGGGGGACGAGGGGGCTTTCTTT
cdr3_aa: CASSHYHGGQGDEGAFF

clone_size: .
j_call: TRBJ2-1
d_call: .
v_call: TRBV12-3/TRBV12-4
cdr3_nt: TGTGCCAGCAGTTTACTGCTCTCCTCCCGGCGGTTCTTC
cdr3_aa: CASSLLLSSRRFF

clone_size: .
j_call: TRBJ2-4
d_call: TRBD2
v_call: TRBV10-1
cdr3_nt: TGCGCCAGCAGTGAAGGAGGGCGGGGGAACATTCAGTACTTC
cdr3_aa: CASSEGGRGNIQYF

clone_size: .
j_call: TRBJ1-2
d_call: .
v_call: TRBV7-9
cdr3_nt: TGTGCCAGCAGCCCTATAGAACACTATGGCTACACCTTC
cdr3_aa: CASSPIEHYGYTF

clone_size: .
j_call: TRBJ1-1
d_call: .
v_call: TRBV3-1/TRBV3-2
cdr3_nt: TGTGCCAGCAGCCGGGGATTTGGTGAAGCTTTCTTT
cdr3_aa: CASSRGFGEAFF

clone_size: .
j_call: TRBJ2-3
d_call: .
v_call: TRBV5-6
cdr3_nt: TGTGCCAGCAGCTTGTCGGCGGGGATATCAGATACGCAGTATTTT
cdr3_aa: CASSLSAGISDTQYF

clone_size: .
j_call: TRBJ1-1
d_call: TRBD1
v_call: TRBV18
cdr3_nt: TGTGCCAGCTCGGGACAGAGGACTGAAGCTTTCTTT
cdr3_aa: CASSGQRTEAFF

clone_size: .
j_call: TRBJ2-2
d_call: TRBD1
v_call: TRBV4-1
cdr3_nt: TGCGCCAGCAGGACCTTTGGGACAGGGAAACTCGGGGAGCTGTTTTTT
cdr3_aa: CASRTFGTGKLGELFF

clone_size: few
j_call: TRBJ1-1
d_call: .
v_call: TRBV12-3/TRBV12-4
cdr3_nt: TGTGCCAGCACCATATCGCTGGGGACGGCGTTCTTT
cdr3_aa: CASTISLGTAFF

clone_size: .
j_call: TRBJ1-1
d_call: .
v_call: TRBV3-1/TRBV3-2
cdr3_nt: TGTGCCAGCAGCCAAGGGACGGTGAACACTGAAGCTTTCTTT
cdr3_aa: CASSQGTVNTEAFF

clone_size: once
j_call: TRBJ1-5
d_call: TRBD1
v_call: TRBV6-6
cdr3_nt: TGTGCCAGCAGTTCACCGGGACAGAGCAATCAGCCCCAGCATTTT
cdr3_aa: CASSSPGQSNQPQHF

clone_size: once
j_call: TRBJ1-3
d_call: .
v_call: TRBV6-5
cdr3_nt: TGTGCCAGCAGTCTTGGGTCACGGGCAGGAAACACCATATATTTT
cdr3_aa: CASSLGSRAGNTIYF

clone_size: .
j_call: TRBJ1-1
d_call: .
v_call: TRBV12-3/TRBV12-4
cdr3_nt: TGTGCCAGCAGTCTGAATGAGAAAGCTTTCTTT
cdr3_aa: CASSLNEKAFF

clone_size: .
j_call: TRBJ1-2
d_call: .
v_call: TRBV7-2
cdr3_nt: TGTGCCAGCAGCTTAGACATTGCCAGGGAGAAAGGCTACACCTTC
cdr3_aa: CASSLDIAREKGYTF

clone_size: .
j_call: TRBJ2-1
d_call: .
v_call: TRBV5-6
cdr3_nt: TGTGCCAGCAGCTTCGGCACGAGCTCCTACAATGAGCAGTTCTTC
cdr3_aa: CASSFGTSSYNEQFF

clone_size: .
j_call: TRBJ1-3
d_call: TRBD1
v_call: TRBV5-6
cdr3_nt: TGTGCCAGCAGCTTGGCAGGGGGCCGTGGAAACACCATATATTTT
cdr3_aa: CASSLAGGRGNTIYF

clone_size: .
j_call: TRBJ2-3
d_call: .
v_call: TRBV19
cdr3_nt: TGTGCCAGTAGTGTCAAAGATACGCAGTATTTT
cdr3_aa: CASSVKDTQYF

clone_size: .
j_call: TRBJ2-3
d_call: .
v_call: TRBV7-2
cdr3_nt: TGTGCCAGCAGCTTAGGGGTTACTGGGGGTACGCAGTATTTT
cdr3_aa: CASSLGVTGGTQYF

clone_size: .
j_call: TRBJ2-5
d_call: TRBD2
v_call: TRBV5-1
cdr3_nt: TGCGCCAGCAGCTTGGTTAGCGGGAGGGAGACCCAGTACTTC
cdr3_aa: CASSLVSGRETQYF

clone_size: .
j_call: TRBJ1-1
d_call: .
v_call: TRBV21-1
cdr3_nt: TGTGCCAGCAGCGGACCTAGGGGGTGTTCAAACACTGAAGCTTTCTTT
cdr3_aa: CASSGPRGCSNTEAFF

clone_size: .
j_call: TRBJ1-4
d_call: .
v_call: TRBV12-3/TRBV12-4
cdr3_nt: TGTGCCAGCAAAGGGAATGAAAAACTGTTTTTT
cdr3_aa: CASKGNEKLFF

clone_size: few
j_call: TRBJ2-3
d_call: TRBD2
v_call: TRBV7-2
cdr3_nt: TGTGCCAGCAGCTTATTGGGAGGGGATTCCCCCGATACGCAGTATTTT
cdr3_aa: CASSLLGGDSPDTQYF

clone_size: .
j_call: TRBJ2-2
d_call: TRBD2
v_call: TRBV18
cdr3_nt: TGTGCCAGCTCACTTTCACACCGGGACTACAACACCGGGGAGCTGTTTTTT
cdr3_aa: CASSLSHRDYNTGELFF

clone_size: .
j_call: TRBJ2-7
d_call: TRBD2
v_call: TRBV11-2
cdr3_nt: TGTGCCAGCAGCTTAGACTCCGCTAGCGGGGGCTCCTTTGAGCAGTACTTC
cdr3_aa: CASSLDSASGGSFEQYF

clone_size: .
j_call: TRBJ2-4
d_call: .
v_call: TRBV5-1
cdr3_nt: TGCGCCAGCAGCTTGGAAACAGGGCCCACCTTTAACATTCAGTACTTC
cdr3_aa: CASSLETGPTFNIQYF

clone_size: .
j_call: TRBJ2-2
d_call: TRBD2
v_call: TRBV25-1
cdr3_nt: TGTGCCAGCACGGGAGGGGGTAGCGGGGAGCTGTTTTTT
cdr3_aa: CASTGGGSGELFF

clone_size: .
j_call: TRBJ2-1
d_call: TRBD2
v_call: TRBV5-1
cdr3_nt: TGCGCCAGCAGCTCCTGGGAAAGCGGGAGGGGGAATGAGCAGTTCTTC
cdr3_aa: CASSSWESGRGNEQFF

clone_size: .
j_call: TRBJ1-5
d_call: .
v_call: TRBV9
cdr3_nt: TGTGCCAGCAGCGTTGACACGGCAAAACCCCAGCATTTT
cdr3_aa: CASSVDTAKPQHF

clone_size: .
j_call: TRBJ1-1
d_call: .
v_call: TRBV10-1
cdr3_nt: TGCGCCAGCAGTGTCAAGGGGAACACTGAAGCTTTCTTT
cdr3_aa: CASSVKGNTEAFF

clone_size: .
j_call: TRBJ1-5
d_call: .
v_call: TRBV19
cdr3_nt: TGTGCCAGTAGTGAATGGGGGGCGCCCCGGCAGCCCCAGCATTTT
cdr3_aa: CASSEWGAPRQPQHF

clone_size: .
j_call: TRBJ1-4
d_call: TRBD1
v_call: TRBV5-1
cdr3_nt: TGCGCCAGCAGCGGAGGGGGCCCGGGTGAAAAACTGTTTTTT
cdr3_aa: CASSGGGPGEKLFF

clone_size: .
j_call: TRBJ2-7
d_call: TRBD1
v_call: TRBV7-2
cdr3_nt: TGTGCCAGCAGCTTATCTCTCGGACAGGGCTCCTACGAGCAGTACTTC
cdr3_aa: CASSLSLGQGSYEQYF

clone_size: .
j_call: TRBJ1-5
d_call: TRBD1
v_call: TRBV4-1
cdr3_nt: TGCGCCAGCAGCCAAGAGCCGGGACAGATAAATCAGCCCCAGCATTTT
cdr3_aa: CASSQEPGQINQPQHF

clone_size: .
j_call: TRBJ2-7
d_call: TRBD1
v_call: TRBV18
cdr3_nt: TGTGCCAGCTCACCAACGGGACAGGGCCCCTACGAGCAGTACTTC
cdr3_aa: CASSPTGQGPYEQYF

clone_size: .
j_call: TRBJ2-1
d_call: TRBD2
v_call: TRBV4-2
cdr3_nt: TGTGCCAGCAGCCAAGAAGAATCTAGCGGGGGGGCCAATGAGCAGTTCTTC
cdr3_aa: CASSQEESSGGANEQFF

clone_size: .
j_call: TRBJ2-3
d_call: TRBD2
v_call: TRBV4-1
cdr3_nt: TGCGCCAGCAGCCATCCCGGCCGGGAGGCGGGGACTAATACGCAGTATTTT
cdr3_aa: CASSHPGREAGTNTQYF

clone_size: .
j_call: TRBJ2-1
d_call: TRBD2
v_call: TRBV11-2
cdr3_nt: TGTGCCAGCAGCGCCCGACTAGCTCTACCGATCTCCTACAATGAGCAGTTCTTC
cdr3_aa: CASSARLALPISYNEQFF

clone_size: .
j_call: TRBJ2-7
d_call: .
v_call: TRBV18
cdr3_nt: TGTGCCAGCTCACCACCGGGGCTAGCTGACGAGCAGTACTTC
cdr3_aa: CASSPPGLADEQYF

clone_size: .
j_call: TRBJ1-5
d_call: .
v_call: TRBV12-3/TRBV12-4
cdr3_nt: TGTGCCAGCACCTTGGGGACCCTGCCCCAGCATTTT
cdr3_aa: CASTLGTLPQHF

clone_size: once
j_call: TRBJ2-3
d_call: .
v_call: TRBV24-1
cdr3_nt: TGTGCCACCAAGTTGGGGTGGGGGCCCACAGATACGCAGTATTTT
cdr3_aa: CATKLGWGPTDTQYF